Following are 24 T cell receptor beta chains from one sample sequenced in a study of T cell changes during pregnancy in multiple sclerosis. Produced via immunoSEQ multiplex PCR; TCRdb's table is partial and in-frame only. The table shows some 100,000 clones, with about 94% occurring only once. The starting material was peripheral blood, obtained before pregnancy. All receptors derive from a female donor with multiple sclerosis, enrolled in a pregnancy study.

This clone came up once. This sequence joins TRBV5-4 and TRBJ1-2, with 11 nucleotides matching TRBD1. V dropped 1 base and J dropped 3; count of bases not matched to a gene: 5. Germline CDR1 reads SGHNT; CDR2 reads YYREEE (reference sequence). The CDR3 has 16 residues. In DNA form, the CDR3 reads TGTGCCAGCAGCTTGATTAGGACAGGGGGCGACTATGGCTACACCTTC. It specifies CASSLIRTGGDYGYTF.

The V gene is TRBV7-9, the J gene TRBJ2-7, with D hard to call. Trimming pared 4 bases from V and 2 bases from J, leaving 3 bases between. CDR3 size: 11 residues. The V gene's germline CDR1 is SEHNR and CDR2 FQNEAQ (reference sequence). The CDR3 reads CASSSTYEQYF. The CDR3 DNA reads as TGTGCCAGCAGCTCTACCTACGAGCAGTACTTC.

Of note for this clone: The same CDR3 can be traced to other DNA sequences in this sample. V is TRBV19 and J is TRBJ1-5, with D hard to call. Germline CDR1 is LNHDA and CDR2 is SQIVND (reference sequence). There are 12 residues in the CDR3. V was cut by 5 bases and J by 4 bases, with 6 bases left in between. CDR3 loop: CASSPVNQPQHF. The CDR3 nucleotides are TGTGCCAGTAGTCCGGTTAATCAGCCCCAGCATTTT.

The rearrangement joins TRBV5-1 to TRBJ2-7; 9 positions match TRBD1. Trimming at V came to 2 bases and at J to 1 base, leaving 10 bases not matched to a gene. The CDR3 has 17 residues. CDR1 and CDR2 (germline): SGHRS, YFSETQ. The CDR3 region is CASSFRKRDRASYEQYF. DNA of the CDR3: TGCGCCAGCAGCTTTAGAAAACGGGACAGGGCTTCCTACGAGCAGTACTTC.

Here the CDR3 reads CASSLGGGGNTEAFF. The CDR3 DNA reads TGCGCCAGCAGCTTGGGGGGAGGGGGGAACACTGAAGCTTTCTTT. The chain joins TRBV5-1 to TRBJ1-1, with a possible D match to TRBD1 (6 bases). Germline V gene sequence: CDR1 SGHRS, CDR2 YFSETQ. V lost 0 bases, J lost 1 base, and 10 bases lay in between. The length of the CDR3 is 15 residues.

This clone was seen a single time. The chain joins TRBV5-1 to TRBJ2-7, with 7 positions matching TRBD2. Germline-derived CDR1 and CDR2 are SGHRS and YFSETQ. This CDR3 contains 15 residues. The ends lost 0 bases at V and 3 bases at J; junction bases unmatched: 6. CDR3 loop: CASSLGASGNYEQYF. The CDR3 nucleotides are TGCGCCAGCAGCTTGGGCGCTAGCGGAAACTACGAGCAGTACTTC. Drawing the rest from reference TRBV5-1 and TRBJ2-7, the complete variable domain is KAGVTQTPRYLIKTRGQQVTLSCSPISGHRSVSWYQQTPGQGLQFLFEYFSETQRNKGNFPGRFSGRQFSNSRSEMNVSTLELGDSALYLCASSLGASGNYEQYFGPGTRLTVT.

The chain links TRBV19 to TRBJ2-7; perhaps TRBD1 as D (6 bases). Trimming shortened V by 5 bases and J by 1 base, and 15 bases separated the two germline ends. Germline V gene lookup returns CDR1 LNHDA and CDR2 SQIVND (reference sequence). CDR3 length equals 15 residues. CDR3 region: CASSPRQGPSYEQYF. In DNA, the CDR3 is TGTGCCAGTAGTCCCCGCCAGGGGCCATCCTACGAGCAGTACTTC.

The genes are TRBV27 and TRBJ2-1, with 14 bases identical to TRBD2. The J segment lost 0 bases and the V segment lost 5 bases, leaving 3 bases of the junction unmatched. This CDR3 is 17 amino acids long. Germline CDR1 reads MNHEY; CDR2 reads SMNVEV (reference sequence). The CDR3: CASSPGTSGSSYNEQFF. CDR3 in DNA: TGTGCCAGCAGTCCGGGGACTAGCGGGAGCTCCTACAATGAGCAGTTCTTC.

V is TRBV6-5 and J is TRBJ2-3; D is unclear. The CDR3 sequence is 14 residues long. The germline CDR1 and CDR2 sequences are MNHEY and SVGAGI. Trimming cost V 6 bases and J 0 bases, with 10 bases left between them. The CDR3 is CASRPDRSTDTQYF. CDR3 DNA sequence: TGTGCCAGCAGACCCGATCGGAGCACAGATACGCAGTATTTT.

Only one count was recorded for this clone. This rearrangement joins TRBV6-1 to TRBJ2-3; 9 bases fit TRBD1. The junction had 8 bases not matched to a gene; V was cut back by 9 bases and J by 13 bases. The CDR3 is made up of 11 amino acids. Germline assignment: CDR1 MNHNS and CDR2 SASEGT. CDR3 sequence: CARGTGRPEYF. Here the CDR3 DNA reads TGTGCCAGGGGGACAGGGAGGCCGGAGTATTTT.

The J gene is TRBJ2-3, the V gene TRBV4-1; D not resolved. Germline-derived CDR1 and CDR2 are MGHRA and YSYEKL. The CDR3 extends over 13 amino acids. V lost 1 base, J lost 5 bases, and 7 bases lay in between. The CDR3 here is CASSQAIVDTQYF. DNA for the CDR3: TGCGCCAGCAGCCAAGCCATTGTAGATACGCAGTATTTT.

The chain carries TRBV5-6 and TRBJ1-1, with D maybe TRBD1 (5 bases). V was cut by 3 bases and J by 6 bases, with 12 bases left in between. The CDR3 is 13 residues long. Germline V gene data show CDR1 as SGHDT and CDR2 as YYEEEE. In nucleotides, the CDR3 is TGTGCCAGCAGCTGGGGGGGAGGGGCTGAAGCTTTCTTT. Its translation: CASSWGGGAEAFF.

This clone was found once. The chain is built from TRBV27 and TRBJ1-2, with D possibly being TRBD1 (5 bases). Trimming stripped 3 bases from V and 4 bases from J, with 12 bases between. CDR1 is MNHEY and CDR2 is SMNVEV in the germline V gene (reference sequence). The CDR3 runs to 14 residues. The DNA for the CDR3 is TGTGCCAGCAGTTTCACGGGGGTGGGCTATGGCTACACCTTC. Translating gives CASSFTGVGYGYTF.

The V and J genes are TRBV5-1 and TRBJ2-2; weak D call: TRBD2 (5 bases). V was trimmed by 4 bases and J by 6 bases, leaving 16 bases between them. This CDR3 has 15 residues. Germline CDR1 and CDR2: SGHRS and YFSETQ. CDR3 nucleotide sequence: TGCGCCAGCAGCGACCTACCGACTAACGCCGGGGAGCTGTTTTTT. It encodes CASSDLPTNAGELFF.

This rearrangement joins TRBV25-1 to TRBJ1-4; 9 positions match TRBD1. CDR1 and CDR2 (germline): MGHDK, SYGVNS. The CDR3 has 15 residues. J gave up 7 bases and V 5 bases, and 8 bases lay outside the gene matches. The CDR3 here is CASSPPGQGLEKLFF. Written as DNA, the CDR3 is TGTGCCAGCAGTCCTCCGGGACAGGGACTTGAAAAACTGTTTTTT.

V is TRBV11-3 and J is TRBJ2-2, with 8 bases fitting TRBD2. This CDR3 has 16 amino acids. CDR1 SGHNT and CDR2 YENEEA come from the germline V gene. V lost 2 bases to trimming and J lost 1 base; unmatched junction nucleotides: 3. The CDR3 nucleotides read TGTGCCAGCAGCTTATCGACTAGCGTGAACACCGGGGAGCTGTTTTTT. The encoded protein is CASSLSTSVNTGELFF.

The chain is built from TRBV6-6 and TRBJ2-1, with TRBD1 identical over 7 bases. V gave up 4 bases and J gave up 5 bases; unmatched junction bases: 5. Germline assignment: CDR1 MNHNY and CDR2 SVGAGI (reference sequence). The CDR3 is 14 residues long. The CDR3 protein is CASSWTGENNEQFF. CDR3 sequence (DNA): TGTGCCAGCAGTTGGACAGGAGAAAACAATGAGCAGTTCTTC.

CDR3 DNA: TGTGCCACCAGCCCTCGTCGGACAGGCAGAGACTACGAGCAGTACTTC. This codes for CATSPRRTGRDYEQYF. J is TRBJ2-7 and V is TRBV15; 7 nucleotides line up with TRBD1. Losses at the gene ends were 5 bases for V and 3 bases for J; bases not matched to a gene: 13. Looked up from germline, CDR1 is LNHNV and CDR2 is YYDKDF (reference sequence). The CDR3 runs to 16 residues.

The V call is TRBV30, the J call TRBJ2-5; 9 nucleotides line up with TRBD1. The CDR3 is 15 amino acids. J gave up 2 bases and V 2 bases, and 6 bases lay outside the gene matches. Germline lookup yields CDR1 GTSNPN and CDR2 SVGIG (reference sequence). The CDR3 region has the DNA TGTGCCTGGAGTCCGACAGGGGGTGCACAAGAGACCCAGTACTTC. Protein sequence: CAWSPTGGAQETQYF.

CDR3 DNA sequence: TGTGCCAGCAGCTTGTCGGGGGGCTACACCTTC. This sequence encodes CASSLSGGYTF. The rearrangement joins TRBV5-6 to TRBJ1-2; no clear D. Germline V CDR1 and CDR2: SGHDT, YYEEEE. The CDR3 covers 11 residues. V gave up 1 base and J gave up 8 bases, with 6 bases separating them. Drawing the rest from reference TRBV5-6 and TRBJ1-2, the complete variable domain is DAGVTQSPTHLIKTRGQQVTLRCSPKSGHDTVSWYQQALGQGPQFIFQYYEEEERQRGNFPDRFSGHQFPNYSSELNVNALLLGDSALYLCASSLSGGYTFGSGTRLTVV.

The rearrangement joins TRBV21-1 to TRBJ1-5; the DNA was not compared with TRBD1, the D call given in the table. TRBV21-1 is a known pseudogene. The CDR3 is made up of 15 amino acids. The CDR3 sequence: CASSARQVSNQPQHF. The CDR3 coding sequence is TGTGCCAGCAGCGCTAGACAGGTATCCAATCAGCCCCAGCATTTT.

The J gene is TRBJ2-5, the V gene TRBV7-9; 8 bases fit TRBD2. Germline CDR1 SEHNR, CDR2 FQNEAQ (reference sequence). This CDR3 region has 18 residues. V was clipped by 4 bases and J by 2 bases; unmatched bases: 15. DNA for the CDR3: TGTGCCAGCAGCTCCTTAGCGGGATTAGCCCTTTTTCAAGAGACCCAGTACTTC. Protein sequence: CASSSLAGLALFQETQYF.

The chain has TRBV18 and TRBJ1-2, with a weak D call TRBD1 (5 bases). CDR3 length equals 16 residues. Germline CDR1 KGHSH, CDR2 LQKENI. V gave up 3 bases and J gave up 5 bases, with 19 bases separating them. CDR3 in amino acids: CASSPPGGKWEYGYTF. The CDR3 DNA reads TGTGCCAGCTCACCCCCTGGGGGGAAGTGGGAGTATGGCTACACCTTC.

The chain combines TRBV5-1 with TRBJ2-7; 10 nucleotides line up with TRBD2. With 0 bases clipped from V and 3 bases from J, the junction kept 6 bases outside the gene matches. The CDR3 is 16 amino acids. Germline-derived CDR1 and CDR2 are SGHRS and YFSETQ. CDR3 residues: CASSLVVASGSYEQYF. In DNA, the CDR3 is TGCGCCAGCAGCTTGGTTGTGGCTAGCGGGAGCTACGAGCAGTACTTC.